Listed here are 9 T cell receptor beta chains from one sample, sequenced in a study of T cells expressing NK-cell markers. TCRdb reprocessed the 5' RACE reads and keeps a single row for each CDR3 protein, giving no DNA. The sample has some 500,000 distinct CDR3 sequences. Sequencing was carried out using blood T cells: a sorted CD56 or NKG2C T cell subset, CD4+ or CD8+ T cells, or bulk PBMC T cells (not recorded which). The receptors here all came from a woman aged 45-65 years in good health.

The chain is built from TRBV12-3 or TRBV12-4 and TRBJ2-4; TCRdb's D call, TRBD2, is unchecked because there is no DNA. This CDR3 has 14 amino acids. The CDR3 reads CASSLMGLAEIQYF.

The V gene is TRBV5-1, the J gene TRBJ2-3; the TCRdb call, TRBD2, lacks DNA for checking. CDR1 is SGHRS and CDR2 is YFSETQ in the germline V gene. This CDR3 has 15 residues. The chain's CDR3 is CASSLIAGGTDTQYF.

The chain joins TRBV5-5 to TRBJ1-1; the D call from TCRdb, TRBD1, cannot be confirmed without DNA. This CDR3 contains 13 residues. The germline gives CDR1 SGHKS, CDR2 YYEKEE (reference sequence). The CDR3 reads CASSPGTYTEAFF.

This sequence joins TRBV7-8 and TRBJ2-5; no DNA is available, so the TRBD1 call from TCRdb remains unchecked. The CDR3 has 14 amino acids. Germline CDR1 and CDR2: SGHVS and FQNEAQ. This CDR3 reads CASSLNSGLGTQYF.

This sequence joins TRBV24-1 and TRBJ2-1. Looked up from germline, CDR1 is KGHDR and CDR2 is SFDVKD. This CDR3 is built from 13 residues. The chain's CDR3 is CATSVAPYNEQFF.

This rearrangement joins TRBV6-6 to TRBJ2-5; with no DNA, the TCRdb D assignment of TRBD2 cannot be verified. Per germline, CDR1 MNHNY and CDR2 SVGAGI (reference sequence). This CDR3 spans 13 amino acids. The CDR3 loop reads CASKGTSEETQYF.

CDR3 loop: CASSLGTSGSWVAETQYF. The V call is TRBV11-2, the J call TRBJ2-5; absent DNA, TCRdb's TRBD2 call cannot be checked. Germline assignment: CDR1 SGHAT and CDR2 FQNNGV. This CDR3 has 18 amino acids.

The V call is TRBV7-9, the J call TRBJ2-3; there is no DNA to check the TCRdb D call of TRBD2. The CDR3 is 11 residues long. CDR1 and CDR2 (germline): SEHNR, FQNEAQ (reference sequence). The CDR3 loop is CASSPSYTQYF.

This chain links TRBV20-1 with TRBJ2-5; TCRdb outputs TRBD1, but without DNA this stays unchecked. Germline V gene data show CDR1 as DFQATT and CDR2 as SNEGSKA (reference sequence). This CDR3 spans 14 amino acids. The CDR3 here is CSARGQGVVGTQYF.